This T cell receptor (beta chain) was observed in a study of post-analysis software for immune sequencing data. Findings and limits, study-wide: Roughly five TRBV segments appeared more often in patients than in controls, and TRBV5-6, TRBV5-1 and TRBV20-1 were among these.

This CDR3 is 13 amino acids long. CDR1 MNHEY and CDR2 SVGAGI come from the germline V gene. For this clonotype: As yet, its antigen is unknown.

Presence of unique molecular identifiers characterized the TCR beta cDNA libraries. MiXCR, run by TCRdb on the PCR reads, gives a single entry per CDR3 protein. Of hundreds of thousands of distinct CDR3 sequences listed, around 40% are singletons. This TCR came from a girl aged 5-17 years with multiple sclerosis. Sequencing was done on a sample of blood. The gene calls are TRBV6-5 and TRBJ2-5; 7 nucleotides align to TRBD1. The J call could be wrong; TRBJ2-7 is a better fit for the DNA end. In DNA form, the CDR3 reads TGTGCCAGCAGTCGGGACAGCTATTACGAGCAGTACTTC. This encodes CASSRDSYYEQYF.